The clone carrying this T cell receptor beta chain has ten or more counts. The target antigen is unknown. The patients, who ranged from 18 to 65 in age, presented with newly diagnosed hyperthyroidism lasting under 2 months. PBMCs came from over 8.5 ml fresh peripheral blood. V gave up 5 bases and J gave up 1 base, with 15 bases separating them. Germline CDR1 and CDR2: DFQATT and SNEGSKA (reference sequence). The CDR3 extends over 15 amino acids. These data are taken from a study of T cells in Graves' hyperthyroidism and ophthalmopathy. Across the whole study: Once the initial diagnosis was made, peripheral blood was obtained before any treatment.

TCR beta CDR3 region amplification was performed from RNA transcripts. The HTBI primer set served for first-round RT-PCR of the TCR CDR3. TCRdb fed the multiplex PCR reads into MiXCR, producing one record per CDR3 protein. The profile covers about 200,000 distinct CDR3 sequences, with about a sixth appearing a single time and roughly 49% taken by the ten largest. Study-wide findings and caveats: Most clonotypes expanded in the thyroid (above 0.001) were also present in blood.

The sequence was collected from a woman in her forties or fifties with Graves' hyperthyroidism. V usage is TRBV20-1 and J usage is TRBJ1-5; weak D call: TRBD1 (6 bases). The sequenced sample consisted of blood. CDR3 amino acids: CSAGEGVASNQPQHF. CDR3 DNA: TGCAGTGCTGGGGAGGGGGTGGCGAGCAATCAGCCCCAGCATTTT.